Presented here are 6 T cell receptor beta chains from one specimen sequenced in a study of blood T cells in healthy people across ages (dated by TCRdb to between 2014 and 2017). Library generation was performed with 5' RACE. Reads for this sample came from an Illumina HiSeq 2500. A second PCR of about 6 to 11 cycles was performed with a sample-barcoded 5' primer and a J-beta primer mix. The public reads were run again by TCRdb, first through fastp at Q25 and then through MiXCR, and only productive beta chains were kept. CDR3 protein sequences are deduplicated, and each keeps its most common genes and DNA. For this sample the table gives some 1.5 million distinct CDR3 sequences, of which 28% were detected only once. The ten largest clonotypes hold around 7.7% of the sample. The sequenced material came from blood. The source of these receptors is a woman aged 25-40 years in good health.

A note on this clonotype: One end of the junction fails to match germline, which may point to a read error. The gene calls are TRBV5-5 and TRBJ2-5; 8 positions match TRBD2. The CDR3 runs 15 residues. Per the germline V gene, CDR1 is SGHKS and CDR2 is YYEKEE (reference sequence). Written as DNA, the CDR3 is TGTGCCCGCAGCACGGGACTAGTGGGAGCAGAGACCCAGTACTTC. Protein product: CARSTGLVGAETQYF.

The chain carries TRBV6-6 and TRBJ2-7, with D possibly being TRBD2 (6 bases). Trimming left V 3 bases short and J 0 bases short, with 12 bases between. Germline CDR1 is MNHNY and CDR2 is SVGAGI (reference sequence). The CDR3 length is 15 residues. The CDR3 is CASSYPGTPSYEQYF. CDR3 DNA: TGTGCCAGCAGTTATCCCGGGACTCCCTCCTACGAGCAGTACTTC.

This clonotype was observed many times. The rearrangement uses TRBV29-1 and TRBJ2-5; D is possibly TRBD1 (6 bases). The CDR3 is 14 amino acids. Between the trimmed V and J ends, which lost 7 bases and 2 bases, there was a span of 17 bases. Germline V gene sequence: CDR1 SQVTM, CDR2 ANQGSEA. The CDR3: CSADTGTTQETQYF. CDR3 in DNA: TGCAGCGCAGATACCGGGACAACTCAAGAGACCCAGTACTTC.

This chain uses TRBV7-2 with TRBJ2-7; 7 nucleotides agree with TRBD2. Trimming cost V 5 bases and J 0 bases; bases outside gene matches: 13. Germline V gene sequence: CDR1 SGHTA, CDR2 FQGNSA. The CDR3 totals 17 residues. CDR3 region: CASSRLAAFSPSYEQYF. CDR3 coding DNA: TGTGCCAGCAGCCGACTAGCCGCCTTTTCCCCCTCCTACGAGCAGTACTTC.

This clonotype has at least ten counts. This sequence joins TRBV12-3 or TRBV12-4 and TRBJ1-4; no clear D gene. The CDR3 has 13 amino acids. The germline V and J ends were trimmed by 7 bases and 7 bases, with 13 bases remaining between them. CDR3 DNA sequence: TGTGCCAGCACCCGGACGGGTACTGAAAAACTGTTTTTT. Translated, it gives CASTRTGTEKLFF.

This clonotype appeared a few times. V is TRBV6-2 or TRBV6-3 and J is TRBJ2-5, with a possible D match to TRBD2 (6 bases). Between the trimmed V and J ends, which lost 6 bases and 5 bases, there was a span of 22 bases. Germline CDR1 MNHEY, CDR2 SVGEGT. The CDR3 consists of 16 residues. The CDR3 here is CASSPGLLAAVETQYF. The CDR3 DNA sequence: TGTGCCAGCAGCCCGGGACTCCTGGCCGCCGTCGAGACCCAGTACTTC.